The rows below give T cell receptor beta chains drawn from one sample of a study of shared clonotypes between healthy human individuals. Profiled with immunoSEQ multiplex PCR; TCRdb holds only in-frame clones, not every one. The sample lists millions of clones, approximately 93% occurring once. The source material was naive CD4+ T cells from PBMCs. The receptors originated from a man between 18 and 35 years old in good health. Some clones in this sample may be carry-over from other donors' samples. Both conserved end residues are trimmed from each CDR3.

TRBV2 ASLPRDRGLYEQY
TRBV5-1 ASSLQGVETQY
TRBV28 ASRPGGRVGQF
TRBV9 ASSVGGDAYTQY
TRBV7-3 ASSLSFGNYGYT
TRBV6-5 ASSPPTTKYEQY
TRBV11-1 ASSPDRWDGYT
TRBV5-1 ASSLEGVAGQPQH
TRBV7-3 ASSRGFTEAF
TRBV9 ASSSSGTHTEAF
TRBV28 ASGQGTLNEQY
TRBV5-1 ASSLVGVNTEAF
TRBV7-9 ASSLNSFSQETQY
TRBV11-2 ASSHGAAQGNTEAF
TRBV7-9 ASSLAGSYTGELF
TRBV10-3 AIRLGGHTGNTIY
TRBV5-1 ASSPQTGGPYEQY
TRBV6-5 ASRESRNYGYT
TRBV28 ASSSHGGPISTSNQPQH
TRBV11-1 ASSQVTGRFSSGNTIY
TRBV27 ASSQQGAGTGELF
TRBV28 ASRIQARYYGYT
TRBV7-9 ASSLLGESYEQY
TRBV2 ASTLLGTYNEQF
TRBV11-2 ASSPTQGTSYT
TRBV4-3 ASSPTGQGGQPQH
TRBV9 ASSAPRGTNTGELF
TRBV25-1 ASSAPTPGNEKLF
TRBV28 ASSPADGRALTDTQY
TRBV2 ASADGVSYEQY
TRBV5-1 ASSFTGSGDTEAF
TRBV5-6 ASSPGTSGSTQY
TRBV28 ASRGGVINTEAF
TRBV28 ASSWRTGSYEQY
TRBV7-2 ASSPEGGRSEAF
TRBV7-2 ASSPVSSGELF
TRBV5-1 ASSATSGRETQY
TRBV5-8 ASSLGSQVAF
TRBV9 ASRPPTAGHLHQPQH
TRBV28 ASSSRVGGRETQY
TRBV11-2 ASSSRLAGFQETQY
TRBV6-1 ASSGEGNMAF
TRBV5-1 ASSIWAMTDTQY
TRBV28 ASSMSGGGLRRSQY
TRBV11-2 ASSSARAVEY
TRBV10-3 AIGAGAPSGANVLT
TRBV7-2 ASSLALRAADTQY